These 13 T cell receptor beta chains originate from one sample sequenced in a study of T cell repertoires in cytomegalovirus infection. TCRdb analysed the reads with MiXCR anew, one entry per CDR3 protein. The sample holds roughly 570,000 distinct CDR3 sequences, about 40% seen once. No antigens are known for them. The source material was cultured PBMCs, sampled from culture after CMV antigen stimulation. These receptors came from a human donor in good health (CMV status not recorded). Some clones in this sample may be carry-over from other donors' samples.

The CDR3: CSTWDGNTEAFF. The CDR3 DNA reads TGCAGCACTTGGGACGGGAACACTGAAGCTTTCTTT. The chain recombines TRBV29-1 with TRBJ1-1; TRBD1 is a possible D gene (5 bases). The germline CDR1 and CDR2 sequences are SQVTM and ANQGSEA. The V end was cut by 8 bases, the J end by 1 base, with 11 bases between. The CDR3 is 12 residues long.

V is TRBV6-5 and J is TRBJ1-1, with a weak D call TRBD1 (6 bases). V was pared by 2 bases and J by 3 bases, with 7 bases between. Germline CDR1 MNHEY, CDR2 SVGAGI. The CDR3 has 13 residues. The CDR3 is CASSYRGDTEAFF. CDR3 coding DNA: TGTGCCAGCAGTTACAGGGGGGACACTGAAGCTTTCTTT.

This sequence joins TRBV12-3 or TRBV12-4 and TRBJ2-7, with D possibly being TRBD1 or TRBD2 (5 bases each). Between the trimmed V and J ends, which lost 3 bases and 3 bases, there was a span of 9 bases. This CDR3 is built from 13 residues. CDR3 DNA: TGTGCCAGCAGTTTCCGGGACGGCTACGAGCAGTACTTC. Translated, it gives CASSFRDGYEQYF.

The chain employs TRBV20-1 and TRBJ1-5, with 8 bases that match TRBD1. The length of the CDR3 is 16 residues. Germline V gene sequence: CDR1 DFQATT, CDR2 SNEGSKA (reference sequence). V shed 4 bases and J 2 bases; nucleotides not matched to a gene: 10. The CDR3 DNA reads TGCAGTGCTACCTCGACAGGGGTTGGAGGCAATCAGCCCCAGCATTTT. Amino acid sequence: CSATSTGVGGNQPQHF.

J is TRBJ2-1 and V is TRBV19, with D possibly TRBD1 on 6 matching bases. Trimming stripped 4 bases from V and 7 bases from J, with 23 bases between. The CDR3 contains 17 residues. CDR1 LNHDA and CDR2 SQIVND come from the germline V gene (reference sequence). CDR3 coding DNA: TGTGCCAGTAGTAGCCCGAGTGGCTTTTACCAGGGGAATGAGCAGTTCTTC. Amino acid sequence: CASSSPSGFYQGNEQFF.

This clonotype was observed a few times. This chain connects TRBV6-8 to TRBJ2-2; 11 positions match TRBD2. CDR1 is MNHGY, CDR2 SAAAGT, per germline. The CDR3 totals 15 residues. The junction had 5 bases not matched to a gene; V was cut back by 6 bases and J by 5 bases. CDR3 residues: CASRRIAGGTGELFF. The CDR3 DNA sequence: TGTGCCAGCAGGAGAATAGCGGGGGGGACCGGGGAGCTGTTTTTT.

The V call is TRBV7-9, the J call TRBJ2-3; D gene ambiguous. Deletions cut 5 bases from V and 4 bases from J, with 16 bases between. Germline CDR1 SEHNR, CDR2 FQNEAQ (reference sequence). The CDR3 sequence is 15 residues long. CDR3 in amino acids: CASSPPYQTADTQYF. DNA for the CDR3: TGTGCCAGCAGCCCCCCCTATCAAACGGCAGATACGCAGTATTTT.

The chain employs TRBV7-8 and TRBJ1-1; no definite D call. The CDR3 contains 15 residues. Trimming cost V 1 base and J 1 base, with 10 bases left between them. CDR1 SGHVS and CDR2 FQNEAQ come from the germline V gene. The CDR3 DNA sequence: TGTGCCAGCAGCTTAGTCAGACGCGAGAACACTGAAGCTTTCTTT. It yields the protein CASSLVRRENTEAFF.

The J gene is TRBJ2-6, the V gene TRBV4-1, with TRBD1 as a possible D gene (6 bases). Per germline, CDR1 MGHRA and CDR2 YSYEKL. This CDR3 is built from 17 residues. Trimming took 7 bases from V and 0 from J, leaving 16 bases between them. This chain's CDR3 is CASKGHSGNSGANVLTF. CDR3 DNA: TGCGCCAGCAAGGGACACTCTGGAAACTCTGGGGCCAACGTCCTGACTTTC.

V usage is TRBV4-1 and J usage is TRBJ1-2; no reliable D call. In germline, CDR1 is MGHRA, CDR2 YSYEKL. V shed 1 base and J shed 4 bases, with 10 bases lying between them. This CDR3 is built from 14 residues. In DNA form, the CDR3 reads TGCGCCAGCAGCCAAGGCGGGGTCTCCTATGGCTACACCTTC. Protein product: CASSQGGVSYGYTF.

This chain uses TRBV7-2 with TRBJ2-2; the match to TRBD1 covers 8 bases. The CDR3 length is 14 residues. Germline V CDR1 and CDR2: SGHTA, FQGNSA. V lost 1 base and J lost 6; bases outside the gene matches: 1. The CDR3 here is CASSLDRGSGELFF. DNA of the CDR3: TGTGCCAGCAGCTTAGACAGGGGGTCCGGGGAGCTGTTTTTT.

The DNA for the CDR3 is TGTGCCAGTCAAGGGACGAGCTATGGCTACACCTTC. Translating it yields CASQGTSYGYTF. V gene TRBV7-9 combines with J gene TRBJ1-2, with a possible D match to TRBD1 (5 bases). CDR1 and CDR2 from the germline V gene are SEHNR and FQNEAQ (reference sequence). V was pared by 9 bases and J by 4 bases, with 12 bases between. The CDR3 runs to 12 residues.

V and J are TRBV7-9 and TRBJ2-2; 9 bases map to TRBD1. The CDR3 totals 16 residues. Germline trimming cut 5 bases from V and 5 bases from J; bases unmatched to any gene: 9. Germline CDR1 SEHNR, CDR2 FQNEAQ (reference sequence). This chain's CDR3 is CASSPGTGRRTGELFF. The CDR3 DNA sequence: TGTGCCAGCAGCCCGGGGACAGGGCGAAGGACCGGGGAGCTGTTTTTT.